Below are 26 T cell receptor beta chains sequenced from a single sample in a study of T-cell memory formation after mild COVID-19. TCRdb ran MiXCR on the 5' RACE reads and lists one entry per CDR3 protein. Here the sample spans about 49,000 distinct CDR3 sequences, 25% to 35% being singletons. The material sequenced was PBMCs or a T cell subset sorted from them (not recorded which). These receptor sequences come from a man younger than 35 who had mild COVID-19 (a few samples of this study predate the infection). Cell type and time point are not known.

The table lists this clonotype with a few counts. The chain has TRBV7-3 and TRBJ2-2, with TRBD1 identical over 9 bases. V shed 4 bases, J shed 6 bases, and the junction held 9 bases outside the gene matches. The CDR3 has 16 residues. In germline, CDR1 is SGHTA, CDR2 FQGTGA. CDR3: CASSSVRTGDPGELFF. CDR3 nucleotide sequence: TGTGCCAGCAGCTCTGTCCGGACAGGGGATCCCGGGGAGCTGTTTTTT.

Only a few counts were recorded for this clonotype. In nucleotides, the CDR3 is TGTGCCAGCAGCGCGACAGGGGGAGGCACAGATACGCAGTATTTT. Residues: CASSATGGGTDTQYF. The chain has TRBV7-3 and TRBJ2-3, with 9 bases aligning to TRBD1. CDR1 SGHTA and CDR2 FQGTGA come from the germline V gene. J lost 1 base, V lost 5 bases, and 4 bases had no gene match. This CDR3 region has 15 residues.

The chain recombines TRBV6-1 with TRBJ2-3; 9 bases fit TRBD1. The CDR3 runs to 15 residues. The V segment lost 4 bases and the J segment 2 bases; nucleotides outside the gene matches: 4. Germline V lookup: CDR1 MNHNS, CDR2 SASEGT. Written as DNA, the CDR3 is TGTGCCAGCAGTGCCCGGGACAGGGCCACAGATACGCAGTATTTT. Its translation is CASSARDRATDTQYF.

This chain connects TRBV12-3 or TRBV12-4 to TRBJ1-1; no firm D call. V gave up 5 bases and J gave up 4 bases, with 17 bases separating them. The CDR3 runs to 15 residues. The CDR3 DNA sequence: TGTGCCAGCAGTCCGACGCAGGACTGGGGCACTGAAGCTTTCTTT. It translates to CASSPTQDWGTEAFF.

This clonotype was seen a handful of times. V usage is TRBV29-1 and J usage is TRBJ2-3, with D uncertain. The ends were cut back, 5 bases at V and 3 bases at J, with 15 bases in the middle. Germline V lookup: CDR1 SQVTM, CDR2 ANQGSEA. CDR3 length equals 14 residues. CDR3 DNA sequence: TGCAGCGTTTTTGGAAGCTCTTGGACAGATACGCAGTATTTT. This gives the protein CSVFGSSWTDTQYF.

The chain links TRBV7-9 to TRBJ1-5; D call uncertain. Trimming stripped 8 bases from V and 9 bases from J, with 2 bases between. Germline CDR1 reads SEHNR; CDR2 reads FQNEAQ (reference sequence). The CDR3 has 8 amino acids. CDR3 residues: CASPPQHF. DNA for the CDR3: TGTGCCAGCCCGCCCCAGCATTTT.

This rearrangement joins TRBV4-3 to TRBJ2-1, with D possibly being TRBD1 (6 bases). This CDR3 contains 16 residues. V was clipped by 4 bases and J by 0 bases, with 13 bases between them. CDR1 and CDR2 from the germline V gene are LGHNA and YSLEER. For the CDR3, the DNA is TGCGCCAGCAGCCGACATGACAGGCGCTCCTACAATGAGCAGTTCTTC. This translates into CASSRHDRRSYNEQFF.

V gene TRBV7-3 combines with J gene TRBJ2-2; no reliable D call. This CDR3 spans 12 amino acids. The germline V and J ends were trimmed by 8 bases and 1 base, with 5 bases remaining between them. In germline, CDR1 is SGHTA, CDR2 FQGTGA. The CDR3 DNA follows: TGTGCCAGCGCCAGGAACACCGGGGAGCTGTTTTTT. It codes for CASARNTGELFF.

V is TRBV12-3 or TRBV12-4 and J is TRBJ2-5; 13 bases are a match to TRBD2. CDR3 length equals 14 residues. With V trimmed by 3 bases and J by 10 bases, 5 bases remained unmatched. The CDR3 loop is CASSFELAGGIQYF. In DNA, the CDR3 is TGTGCCAGCAGTTTTGAACTAGCGGGGGGGATCCAGTACTTC.

This clonotype was observed a handful of times. The gene calls are TRBV3-1 and TRBJ2-1, with 10 bases that match TRBD2. This CDR3 is built from 15 residues. CDR1 is LGHDT, CDR2 YNNKEL, per germline (reference sequence). V lost 5 bases, J lost 8 bases, and 9 bases stayed unmatched. CDR3: CASSAALAGFDEQFF. The DNA for the CDR3 is TGTGCCAGCAGCGCCGCACTAGCGGGGTTCGATGAGCAGTTCTTC.

The chain links TRBV9 to TRBJ2-3; D is perhaps TRBD2 (7 bases). The CDR3 loop spans 16 amino acids. Germline CDR1 is SGDLS and CDR2 is YYNGEE. The germline V and J ends were trimmed by 0 bases and 1 base, with 12 bases remaining between them. The CDR3 DNA reads TGTGCCAGCAGCGTAGGGGGGGGCGCTGGCACAGATACGCAGTATTTT. Encoded protein: CASSVGGGAGTDTQYF.

This clonotype was observed a handful of times. The gene calls are TRBV6-5 and TRBJ1-2; D gene uncertain. Germline V gene data show CDR1 as MNHEY and CDR2 as SVGAGI. The CDR3 has 13 amino acids. V shed 3 bases and J shed 6 bases, with 11 bases lying between them. CDR3 coding DNA: TGTGCCAGCAGTTATGTTGTCGACGATGGCTACACCTTC. Encoded protein: CASSYVVDDGYTF.

The sample holds a few counts of this clonotype. This chain joins TRBV5-1 and TRBJ2-3; 9 bases match TRBD2. The CDR3 sequence is 17 residues long. Germline V CDR1 and CDR2: SGHRS, YFSETQ. Trimming took 0 bases from V and 2 from J; bases not matched to a gene: 7. The DNA for the CDR3 is TGCGCCAGCAGCTTGGTGTCTAGCGGGGAGGCCACAGATACGCAGTATTTT. Its translation is CASSLVSSGEATDTQYF.

J is TRBJ2-7 and V is TRBV12-3 or TRBV12-4, with D maybe TRBD1 (5 bases). The CDR3 sequence is 16 residues long. V shed 3 bases and J shed 2 bases, with 17 bases lying between them. As DNA, the CDR3 is TGTGCCAGCAGTTTCGCTCGGGTCAGGGCGACCTACGAGCAGTACTTC. It encodes CASSFARVRATYEQYF.

A few counts support this clonotype. The chain joins TRBV7-2 to TRBJ2-7, with D hard to call. The CDR3 totals 13 residues. From germline, CDR1 is SGHTA and CDR2 FQGNSA. The V gene lost 2 bases and the J gene lost 5 bases, with 10 bases spanning the gap. CDR3 loop: CASSLPPEDEQYF. CDR3 sequence (DNA): TGTGCCAGCAGCTTACCCCCCGAGGACGAGCAGTACTTC. Variable domain in full (rest from reference TRBV7-2 and TRBJ2-7): GAGVSQSPSNKVTEKGKDVELRCDPISGHTALYWYRQSLGQGLEFLIYFQGNSAPDKSGLPSDRFSAERTGGSVSTLTIQRTQQEDSAVYLCASSLPPEDEQYFGPGTRLTVT.

This clonotype has only a few counts. The genes are TRBV7-2 and TRBJ2-5; D call uncertain. Trimming cost V 4 bases and J 4 bases, with 13 bases left between them. Germline V CDR1 and CDR2: SGHTA, FQGNSA. The CDR3 extends over 14 amino acids. As DNA, the CDR3 is TGTGCCAGCAGCTCCCCCTCAGGTCGAGAGACCCAGTACTTC. It codes for CASSSPSGRETQYF.

The rearrangement links TRBV7-9 to TRBJ1-2; D gene ambiguous. CDR3 length: 13 amino acids. Looked up from germline, CDR1 is SEHNR and CDR2 is FQNEAQ (reference sequence). Trimming stripped 0 bases from V and 5 bases from J, with 7 bases between. DNA for the CDR3: TGTGCCAGCAGCTTAGCGCTGGGTTATGGCTACACCTTC. This sequence encodes CASSLALGYGYTF.

The chain couples TRBV27 to TRBJ1-1; TRBD1 is a possible D gene (6 bases). The CDR3 consists of 12 residues. The V and J ends lost 8 bases and 7 bases respectively, with 14 bases between them. CDR1 and CDR2 (germline): MNHEY, SMNVEV (reference sequence). The CDR3 DNA is TGTGCCAGCCAAAGGGGGGGGAGTGAAGCTTTCTTT. Translating gives CASQRGGSEAFF.

This clonotype was counted many times. The V call is TRBV6-4, the J call TRBJ2-3; 8 nucleotides match TRBD2. Unmatched junction bases numbered 6, after V lost 3 bases and J lost 4 bases. The CDR3 is made up of 15 amino acids. The germline gives CDR1 MRHNA, CDR2 SNTAGT. The CDR3 DNA follows: TGTGCCAGCAGTGAAGGAGCGGGGGCCGCAGATACGCAGTATTTT. Protein product: CASSEGAGAADTQYF.

The V gene is TRBV19, the J gene TRBJ2-3, with 8 bases fitting TRBD1. The CDR3 is 15 amino acids. CDR1 is LNHDA and CDR2 is SQIVND in the germline V gene (reference sequence). Germline trimming cut 0 bases from V and 4 bases from J; bases unmatched to any gene: 3. The CDR3 here is CASSIEQGAADTQYF. CDR3 sequence (DNA): TGTGCCAGTAGTATAGAGCAGGGGGCTGCAGATACGCAGTATTTT.

This clonotype was seen ten or more times. The CDR3 sequence: CATSDLEGGYNEQFF. The CDR3 nucleotides are TGTGCCACCAGTGATTTGGAAGGGGGATACAATGAGCAGTTCTTC. J is TRBJ2-1 and V is TRBV24-1; D might be TRBD1 (6 bases). With 0 bases removed from V and 4 bases from J, the gap between germline ends came to 9 bases. The CDR3 has 15 amino acids. In germline, CDR1 is KGHDR, CDR2 SFDVKD.

The chain joins TRBV12-3 or TRBV12-4 to TRBJ2-7, with D uncertain. There are 12 residues in the CDR3. V gave up 2 bases and J gave up 6 bases, with 8 bases separating them. The DNA for the CDR3 is TGTGCCAGCAGTTTAACTGGGATCGAGCAGTACTTC. Its translation is CASSLTGIEQYF.

This clonotype was seen a few times. The chain joins TRBV6-6 to TRBJ2-4; tentative D call: TRBD2 (6 bases). This CDR3 has 16 amino acids. V lost 0 bases and J 5 bases, leaving 14 bases between the germline ends. The V gene's germline CDR1 is MNHNY and CDR2 SVGAGI (reference sequence). The CDR3 nucleotides read TGTGCCAGCAGTTACTCGCTGGATCCGGGGGAAAACATTCAGTACTTC. It is translated as CASSYSLDPGENIQYF.

This clonotype showed up just a few times. This CDR3 reads CASSYGTSNEQFF. The CDR3 DNA sequence: TGTGCCAGCAGTTACGGGACTAGCAATGAGCAGTTCTTC. This sequence joins TRBV6-6 and TRBJ2-1; 8 bases match TRBD2. The J segment lost 6 bases and the V segment lost 2 bases, leaving 0 bases of the junction unmatched. Germline CDR1 MNHNY, CDR2 SVGAGI (reference sequence). The CDR3 runs to 13 residues.

This chain uses TRBV4-1 with TRBJ2-2, with TRBD1 matching over 8 bases. The germline V gene encodes CDR1 MGHRA and CDR2 YSYEKL. The ends lost 2 bases at V and 3 bases at J; junction bases unmatched: 11. The CDR3 totals 18 residues. The CDR3 nucleotides are TGCGCCAGCAGCCAACGGACAGGGCGTGGGGCTTACACCGGGGAGCTGTTTTTT. Translation gives CASSQRTGRGAYTGELFF.

The chain employs TRBV20-1 and TRBJ2-1, with 8 bases lining up with TRBD2. The CDR3 covers 16 residues. The junction had 15 bases not matched to a gene; V was cut back by 2 bases and J by 9 bases. Germline assignment: CDR1 DFQATT and CDR2 SNEGSKA (reference sequence). CDR3 coding DNA: TGCAGTGCTAGACCGGGTCCGGGACTAGTCGGGGTTGAGCAGTTCTTC. Its protein is CSARPGPGLVGVEQFF.